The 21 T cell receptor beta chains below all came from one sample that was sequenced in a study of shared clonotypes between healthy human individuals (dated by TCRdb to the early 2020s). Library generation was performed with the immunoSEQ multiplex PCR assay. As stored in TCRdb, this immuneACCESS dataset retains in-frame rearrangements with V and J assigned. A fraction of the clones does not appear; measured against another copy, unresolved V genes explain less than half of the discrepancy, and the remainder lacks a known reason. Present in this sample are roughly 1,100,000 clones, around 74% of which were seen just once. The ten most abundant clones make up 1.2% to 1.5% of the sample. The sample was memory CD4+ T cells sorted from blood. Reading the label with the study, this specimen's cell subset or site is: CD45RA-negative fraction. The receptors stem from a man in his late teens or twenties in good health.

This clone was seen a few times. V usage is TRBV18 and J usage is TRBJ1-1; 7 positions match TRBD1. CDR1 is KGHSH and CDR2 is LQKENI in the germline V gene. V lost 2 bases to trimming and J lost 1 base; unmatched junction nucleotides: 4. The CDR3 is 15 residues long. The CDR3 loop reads CASSPKTGKNTEAFF. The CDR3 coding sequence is TGTGCCAGCTCACCAAAGACAGGGAAGAACACTGAAGCTTTCTTT.

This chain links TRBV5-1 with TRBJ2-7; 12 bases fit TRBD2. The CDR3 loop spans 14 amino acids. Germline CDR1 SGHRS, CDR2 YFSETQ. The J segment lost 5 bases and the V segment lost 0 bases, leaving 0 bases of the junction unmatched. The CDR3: CASSLGLAGDEQYF. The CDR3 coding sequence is TGCGCCAGCAGCTTGGGACTAGCGGGAGACGAGCAGTACTTC.

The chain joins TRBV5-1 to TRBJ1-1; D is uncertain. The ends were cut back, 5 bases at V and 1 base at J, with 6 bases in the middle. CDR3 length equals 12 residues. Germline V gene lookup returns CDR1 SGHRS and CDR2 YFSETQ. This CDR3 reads CASSHRNTEAFF. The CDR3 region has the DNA TGCGCCAGCAGTCATCGGAACACTGAAGCTTTCTTT.

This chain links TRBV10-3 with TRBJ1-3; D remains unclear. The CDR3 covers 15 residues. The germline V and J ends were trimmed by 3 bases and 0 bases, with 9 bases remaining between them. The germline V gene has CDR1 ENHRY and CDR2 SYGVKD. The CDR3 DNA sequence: TGTGCCATCAGTGATTCGGGTAACTCTGGAAACACCATATATTTT. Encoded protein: CAISDSGNSGNTIYF.

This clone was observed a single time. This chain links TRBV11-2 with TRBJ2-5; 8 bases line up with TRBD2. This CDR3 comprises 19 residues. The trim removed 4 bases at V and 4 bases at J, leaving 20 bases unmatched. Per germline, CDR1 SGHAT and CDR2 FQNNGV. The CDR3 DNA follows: TGTGCCAGCAGCTACGCTTCGGGAAGCGGGAGAGGGGGAAGAGAGACCCAGTACTTC. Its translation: CASSYASGSGRGGRETQYF.

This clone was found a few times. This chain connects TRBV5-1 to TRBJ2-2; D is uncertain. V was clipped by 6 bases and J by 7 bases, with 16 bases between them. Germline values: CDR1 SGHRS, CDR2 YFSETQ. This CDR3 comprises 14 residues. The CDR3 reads CASTRTGGVGELFF. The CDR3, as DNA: TGCGCCAGCACCCGGACGGGCGGAGTCGGGGAGCTGTTTTTT.

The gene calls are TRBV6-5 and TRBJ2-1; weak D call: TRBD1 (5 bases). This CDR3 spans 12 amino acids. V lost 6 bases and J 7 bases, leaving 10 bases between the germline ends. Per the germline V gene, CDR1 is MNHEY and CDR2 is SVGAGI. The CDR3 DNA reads TGTGCCAGCAGGCAAGGGGTAAATGAGCAGTTCTTC. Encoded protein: CASRQGVNEQFF.

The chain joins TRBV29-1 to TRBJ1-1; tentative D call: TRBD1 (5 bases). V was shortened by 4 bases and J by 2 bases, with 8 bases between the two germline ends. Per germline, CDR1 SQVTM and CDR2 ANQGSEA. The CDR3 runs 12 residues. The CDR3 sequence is CSVGTFNTEAFF. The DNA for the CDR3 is TGCAGCGTTGGGACATTCAACACTGAAGCTTTCTTT.

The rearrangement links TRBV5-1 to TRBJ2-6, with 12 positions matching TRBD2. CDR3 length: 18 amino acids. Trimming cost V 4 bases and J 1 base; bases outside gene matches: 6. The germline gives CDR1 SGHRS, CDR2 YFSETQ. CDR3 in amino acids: CASSRLAGAQSGANVLTF. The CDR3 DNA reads TGCGCCAGCAGCCGACTAGCGGGGGCCCAGTCTGGGGCCAACGTCCTGACTTTC.

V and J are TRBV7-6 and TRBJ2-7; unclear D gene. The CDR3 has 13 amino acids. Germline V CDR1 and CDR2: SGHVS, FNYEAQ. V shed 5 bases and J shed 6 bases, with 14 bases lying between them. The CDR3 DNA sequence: TGTGCCAGCAGCCAGGAGTCTGGCTCCGAGCAGTACTTC. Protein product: CASSQESGSEQYF.

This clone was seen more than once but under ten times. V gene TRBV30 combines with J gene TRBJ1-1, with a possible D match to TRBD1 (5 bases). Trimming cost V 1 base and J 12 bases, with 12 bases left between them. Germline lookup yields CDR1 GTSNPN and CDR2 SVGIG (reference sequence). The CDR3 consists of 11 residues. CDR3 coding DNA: TGTGCCTGGAGTGCCCCGGGGGGGACTTTCTTT. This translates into CAWSAPGGTFF.

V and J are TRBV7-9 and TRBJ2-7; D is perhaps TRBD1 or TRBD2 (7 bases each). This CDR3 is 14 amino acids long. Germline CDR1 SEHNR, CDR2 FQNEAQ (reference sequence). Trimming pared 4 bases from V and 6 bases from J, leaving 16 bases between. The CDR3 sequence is CASSSQGEGVEQYF. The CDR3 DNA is TGTGCCAGCAGCTCGCAGGGGGAGGGAGTCGAGCAGTACTTC.

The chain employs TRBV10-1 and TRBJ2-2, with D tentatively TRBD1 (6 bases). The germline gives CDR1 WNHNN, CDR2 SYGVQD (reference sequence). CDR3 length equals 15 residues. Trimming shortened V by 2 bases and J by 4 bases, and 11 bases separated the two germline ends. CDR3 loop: CASSEGQIATGELFF. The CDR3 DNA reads TGCGCCAGCAGTGAGGGACAGATTGCCACCGGGGAGCTGTTTTTT.

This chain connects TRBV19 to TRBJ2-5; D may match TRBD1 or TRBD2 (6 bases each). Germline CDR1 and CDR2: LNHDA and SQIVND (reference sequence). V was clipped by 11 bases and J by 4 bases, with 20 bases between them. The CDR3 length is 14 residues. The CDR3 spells CASRGGGSRETQYF. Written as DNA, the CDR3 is TGTGCCTCCCGCGGAGGGGGAAGCAGAGAGACCCAGTACTTC.

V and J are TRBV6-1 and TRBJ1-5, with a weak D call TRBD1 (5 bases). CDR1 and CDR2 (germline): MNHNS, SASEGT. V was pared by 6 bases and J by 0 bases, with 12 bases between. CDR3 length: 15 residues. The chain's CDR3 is CASRGGGYSNQPQHF. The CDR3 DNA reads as TGTGCCAGCAGGGGGGGAGGCTATAGCAATCAGCCCCAGCATTTT.

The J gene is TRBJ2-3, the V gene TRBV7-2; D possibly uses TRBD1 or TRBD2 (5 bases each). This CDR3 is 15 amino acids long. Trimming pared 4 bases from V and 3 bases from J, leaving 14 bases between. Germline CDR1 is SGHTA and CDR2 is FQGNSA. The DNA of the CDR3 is TGTGCCAGCAGCTCCGGGCCGGGGCGGACAGATACGCAGTATTTT. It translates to CASSSGPGRTDTQYF.

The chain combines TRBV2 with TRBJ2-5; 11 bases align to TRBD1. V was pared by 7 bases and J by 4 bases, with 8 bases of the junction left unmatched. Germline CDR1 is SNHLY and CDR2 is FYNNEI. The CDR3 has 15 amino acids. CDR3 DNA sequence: TGTGCCAGCACGGACAGGGGGCAGGGGTTAGAGACCCAGTACTTC. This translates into CASTDRGQGLETQYF.

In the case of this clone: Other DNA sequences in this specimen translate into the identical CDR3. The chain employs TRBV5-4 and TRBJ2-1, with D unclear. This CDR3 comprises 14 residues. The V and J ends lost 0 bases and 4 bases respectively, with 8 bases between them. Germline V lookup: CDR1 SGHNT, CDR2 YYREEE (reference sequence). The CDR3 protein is CASSLVGDYNEQFF. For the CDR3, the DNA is TGTGCCAGCAGCTTGGTTGGGGATTACAATGAGCAGTTCTTC.

As DNA, the CDR3 is TGTGCCAGCAGCCCAACCGGGACCGGCTCCTACGAGCAGTACTTC. It translates to CASSPTGTGSYEQYF. The chain uses TRBV5-4 and TRBJ2-7; either TRBD1 or TRBD2 may fit D (5 bases each). Trimming stripped 4 bases from V and 0 bases from J, with 14 bases between. The CDR3 runs to 15 residues. Germline V gene lookup returns CDR1 SGHNT and CDR2 YYREEE (reference sequence).

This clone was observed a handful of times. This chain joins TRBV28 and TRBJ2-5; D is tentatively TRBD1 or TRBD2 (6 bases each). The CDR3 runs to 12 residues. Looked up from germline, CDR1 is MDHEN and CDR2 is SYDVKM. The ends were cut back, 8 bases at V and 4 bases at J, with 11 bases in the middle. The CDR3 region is CASLQGGETQYF. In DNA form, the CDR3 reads TGTGCCAGCTTACAGGGAGGAGAGACCCAGTACTTC.

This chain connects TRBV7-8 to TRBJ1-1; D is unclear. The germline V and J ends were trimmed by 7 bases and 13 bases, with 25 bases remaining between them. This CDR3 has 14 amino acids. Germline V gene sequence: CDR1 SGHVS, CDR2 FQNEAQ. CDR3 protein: CASTAFTFPTVGFF. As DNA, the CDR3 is TGTGCCAGCACCGCTTTTACTTTTCCGACTGTTGGTTTCTTT.